These 25 T cell receptor beta chains share one sample of origin, sequenced in a study of T-cell reconstitution after alpha-beta-depleted transplantation in children. Using unique molecular identifiers, the investigators prepared the TCRbeta library. Each CDR3 protein is one row after TCRdb ran MiXCR on the PCR reads. The sample has fewer than 350,000 distinct CDR3 sequences, about 9.4% seen once. The sequencing used PBMCs, collected before TCRalphabeta/CD19-depleted stem cell transplant. The receptors were gathered from a boy younger than two with acute myeloid leukemia, due to receive a stem cell transplant.

This clonotype was detected many times. V gene TRBV29-1 combines with J gene TRBJ1-3; D is undetermined. Germline CDR1 reads SQVTM; CDR2 reads ANQGSEA. Between the trimmed V and J ends, which lost 1 base and 4 bases, there was a span of 5 bases. This CDR3 comprises 12 residues. This CDR3 reads CSVEGEGNTIYF. The CDR3 DNA sequence: TGCAGCGTTGAAGGGGAGGGAAACACCATATATTTT.

This clonotype was recorded many times. The V gene is TRBV11-2, the J gene TRBJ2-2, with TRBD2 as a possible D gene (6 bases). The CDR3 has 13 residues. Trimming cost V 5 bases and J 7 bases, with 11 bases left between them. CDR1 and CDR2 (germline): SGHAT, FQNNGV. This chain's CDR3 is CASSKLAIGELFF. CDR3 in DNA: TGTGCCAGCAGCAAACTAGCAATCGGGGAGCTGTTTTTT.

This clonotype has at least ten counts. This chain links TRBV5-1 with TRBJ2-7, with D possibly matching TRBD1 (6 bases). With 4 bases removed from V and 3 bases from J, the gap between germline ends came to 20 bases. The CDR3 totals 16 residues. Germline values: CDR1 SGHRS, CDR2 YFSETQ. CDR3: CASSLESDRRLYEQYF. The CDR3 bases are TGCGCCAGCAGCCTCGAAAGCGACAGGCGACTCTACGAGCAGTACTTC.

The V and J genes are TRBV11-2 and TRBJ1-5, with 7 positions matching TRBD1. With V trimmed by 1 base and J by 4 bases, 7 bases remained unmatched. The CDR3 is made up of 16 amino acids. Germline V lookup: CDR1 SGHAT, CDR2 FQNNGV. This CDR3 reads CASSLGAGGPNQPQHF. CDR3 nucleotides: TGTGCCAGCAGCTTAGGGGCAGGGGGGCCGAATCAGCCCCAGCATTTT.

The chain is built from TRBV5-1 and TRBJ2-2, with 8 bases fitting TRBD2. V dropped 0 bases and J dropped 0; count of bases not matched to a gene: 10. Germline loops: CDR1 SGHRS, CDR2 YFSETQ. The CDR3 is 19 amino acids. CDR3 sequence (DNA): TGCGCCAGCAGCTTGGCAGTAGCGGGGCGACCTGCGAACACCGGGGAGCTGTTTTTT. Translating it yields CASSLAVAGRPANTGELFF.

This clonotype was counted many times. The chain links TRBV29-1 to TRBJ1-1; tentatively, D is TRBD1 (5 bases). The CDR3 contains 12 residues. Trimming shortened V by 4 bases and J by 1 base, and 7 bases separated the two germline ends. CDR1 is SQVTM, CDR2 ANQGSEA, per germline. The CDR3 here is CSVVTANTEAFF. The DNA of the CDR3 is TGCAGCGTTGTGACAGCGAACACTGAAGCTTTCTTT.

This clonotype was observed many times. The rearrangement uses TRBV6-5 and TRBJ2-2; D could derive from TRBD1 or TRBD2 (5 bases each). Trimming stripped 0 bases from V and 0 bases from J, with 11 bases between. This CDR3 contains 17 residues. Germline assignment: CDR1 MNHEY and CDR2 SVGAGI. This CDR3 reads CASSYSGRGANTGELFF. The CDR3 DNA is TGTGCCAGCAGTTACTCAGGACGGGGCGCGAACACCGGGGAGCTGTTTTTT.

This clonotype has a count of ten or more. A much larger clone differs from this one at a single base, so this may be a read error. The V gene is TRBV5-1, the J gene TRBJ2-2; 8 positions agree with TRBD1. Germline CDR1 is SGHRS and CDR2 is YFSETQ. V lost 3 bases and J lost 3; bases outside the gene matches: 1. The CDR3 extends over 14 amino acids. DNA for the CDR3: TGCGCCAGCAGCTGGGGACAGGACACCGGGGAGCTGTTTTTT. Protein: CASSWGQDTGELFF.

The chain recombines TRBV7-9 with TRBJ2-5, with D perhaps matching TRBD1 (6 bases). CDR1 SEHNR and CDR2 FQNEAQ come from the germline V gene (reference sequence). The CDR3 has 15 residues. Trimming shortened V by 5 bases and J by 3 bases, and 16 bases separated the two germline ends. CDR3 sequence (DNA): TGTGCCAGCAGCCCTAGGGGAGAGGGGGAAGAGACCCAGTACTTC. Translating gives CASSPRGEGEETQYF.

This clonotype appeared a few times. Mismatch with germline at one junction end may stem from a read error. This chain uses TRBV20-1 with TRBJ2-5; no definite D call. The CDR3 runs to 8 residues. Germline V gene lookup returns CDR1 DFQATT and CDR2 SNEGSKA (reference sequence). DNA of the CDR3: TGCAGTGCTAGAGGTGCCCACTTC. Translating gives CSARGAHF.

To note about this clonotype: This could be a read error, since a much larger clone is one nucleotide away. This chain joins TRBV4-2 and TRBJ2-1, with 11 positions matching TRBD2. CDR1 and CDR2 from the germline V gene are LGHNA and YNFKEQ. The CDR3 has 15 amino acids. Here the CDR3 DNA reads TGTGCCATCAGCCCGTTAGCGGGGGGGAGTAATGAGCAGTTCTTC. Its protein is CAISPLAGGSNEQFF.

This clonotype was picked up many times. V gene TRBV9 combines with J gene TRBJ2-2; TRBD2 is a possible D gene (5 bases). This CDR3 spans 14 amino acids. The germline V gene encodes CDR1 SGDLS and CDR2 YYNGEE. The V and J ends lost 4 bases and 6 bases respectively, with 13 bases between them. The CDR3 loop reads CASSLADNPGELFF. The CDR3 bases are TGTGCCAGCAGCCTAGCCGATAACCCCGGGGAGCTGTTTTTT. The full variable domain, in which reference TRBV9 and TRBJ2-2 provide the parts outside the CDR3, is DSGVTQTPKHLITATGQRVTLRCSPRSGDLSVYWYQQSLDQGLQFLIQYYNGEERAKGNILERFSAQQFPDLHSELNLSSLELGDSALYFCASSLADNPGELFFGEGSRLTVL.

This clonotype was counted ten times or more. This chain links TRBV20-1 with TRBJ2-7, with D possibly being TRBD1 or TRBD2 (6 bases each). Germline CDR1 DFQATT, CDR2 SNEGSKA (reference sequence). V was trimmed by 3 bases and J by 0 bases, leaving 18 bases between them. This CDR3 is 16 amino acids long. CDR3: CSARMLGGPSSYEQYF. In nucleotides, the CDR3 is TGCAGTGCTAGGATGCTCGGGGGCCCAAGCTCCTACGAGCAGTACTTC.

This clonotype was seen at least ten times. V is TRBV20-1 and J is TRBJ2-1; 13 positions match TRBD2. This CDR3 comprises 14 residues. The germline V gene has CDR1 DFQATT and CDR2 SNEGSKA (reference sequence). With V trimmed by 3 bases and J by 8 bases, 4 bases remained unmatched. The CDR3 region has the DNA TGCAGTGCTAGTAGGACTAGCGGGAGCTATGAGCAGTTCTTC. Its translation is CSASRTSGSYEQFF.

This clonotype was observed at least ten times. V gene TRBV5-1 combines with J gene TRBJ1-6; 8 bases are shared with TRBD1. V lost 0 bases and J lost 9; bases outside the gene matches: 2. CDR1 is SGHRS and CDR2 is YFSETQ in the germline V gene. CDR3 length: 14 amino acids. Here the CDR3 reads CASSLAQGASPLHF. The DNA of the CDR3 is TGCGCCAGCAGCTTGGCGCAGGGGGCTTCACCCCTCCACTTT. The complete variable domain, with remaining parts taken from reference TRBV5-1 and TRBJ1-6, reads KAGVTQTPRYLIKTRGQQVTLSCSPISGHRSVSWYQQTPGQGLQFLFEYFSETQRNKGNFPGRFSGRQFSNSRSEMNVSTLELGDSALYLCASSLAQGASPLHFGNGTRLTVT.

This clonotype was detected many times. This sequence joins TRBV4-2 and TRBJ1-2, with D perhaps TRBD1 (5 bases). This CDR3 region has 14 residues. CDR1 LGHNA and CDR2 YNFKEQ come from the germline V gene. V was pared by 0 bases and J by 4 bases, with 9 bases between. CDR3 nucleotides: TGTGCCAGCAGCCAAGATCGGGGGACCTATGGCTACACCTTC. As protein: CASSQDRGTYGYTF.

The sample holds many counts of this clonotype. The chain has TRBV7-9 and TRBJ2-7; maybe TRBD2 (5 bases). Deletions cut 8 bases from V and 5 bases from J, with 16 bases between. This CDR3 is 13 amino acids long. The germline V gene has CDR1 SEHNR and CDR2 FQNEAQ (reference sequence). This CDR3 is CASRGISRHEQYF. The CDR3 region has the DNA TGTGCCAGCCGAGGGATTAGCAGGCACGAGCAGTACTTC.

This clonotype was detected ten times or more. The rearrangement links TRBV7-9 to TRBJ1-6; 9 bases map to TRBD1. V trimming: 5 bases; J trimming: 10 bases; junction bases outside the gene matches: 9. The CDR3 has 15 amino acids. CDR1 SEHNR and CDR2 FQNEAQ come from the germline V gene (reference sequence). The chain's CDR3 is CASSIWTGEGSPLHF. The CDR3 region has the DNA TGTGCCAGCAGCATTTGGACAGGGGAAGGATCACCCCTCCACTTT.

The gene calls are TRBV6-1 and TRBJ2-7; possible D gene TRBD1, 5 bases. There are 14 residues in the CDR3. Germline V gene lookup returns CDR1 MNHNS and CDR2 SASEGT. V lost 7 bases and J lost 1, with 14 bases in between. DNA for the CDR3: TGTGCCAGCAAGTCCTGGGGCGATTCCTACGAGCAGTACTTC. Translation: CASKSWGDSYEQYF.

This clonotype was observed many times. The genes are TRBV6-2 or TRBV6-3 and TRBJ2-3, with D perhaps matching TRBD2 (6 bases). Trimming stripped 5 bases from V and 8 bases from J, with 23 bases between. The CDR3 runs 16 residues. CDR1 MNHEY and CDR2 SVGEGT come from the germline V gene. This CDR3 reads CASSHPGTLLEATQYF. In DNA form, the CDR3 reads TGTGCCAGCAGTCACCCCGGGACTTTATTGGAGGCTACGCAGTATTTT.

In its sample, this clonotype was seen many times. J is TRBJ2-7 and V is TRBV9; D is ambiguous. Germline CDR1 SGDLS, CDR2 YYNGEE. The CDR3 contains 14 residues. Trimming removed 0 bases from V and 1 base from J, with 8 bases in between. Here the CDR3 reads CASSVDAASYEQYF. The DNA for the CDR3 is TGTGCCAGCAGCGTAGATGCAGCTTCCTACGAGCAGTACTTC. Complete variable domain (other parts from reference TRBV9 and TRBJ2-7): DSGVTQTPKHLITATGQRVTLRCSPRSGDLSVYWYQQSLDQGLQFLIQYYNGEERAKGNILERFSAQQFPDLHSELNLSSLELGDSALYFCASSVDAASYEQYFGPGTRLTVT.

The rearrangement links TRBV5-1 to TRBJ2-7; TRBD1 aligns across 7 bases. The CDR3 runs 15 residues. V was pared by 4 bases and J by 7 bases, with 14 bases of the junction left unmatched. Germline CDR1 is SGHRS and CDR2 is YFSETQ. The CDR3 sequence: CASSPAMRGPAEQYF. The DNA for the CDR3 is TGCGCCAGCAGCCCTGCCATGAGGGGGCCGGCGGAGCAGTACTTC.

The table lists this clonotype with a few counts. The V call is TRBV7-6, the J call TRBJ2-1, with 9 bases aligning to TRBD2. This CDR3 has 13 residues. Germline-derived CDR1 and CDR2 are SGHVS and FNYEAQ. V trimming: 2 bases; J trimming: 10 bases; junction bases outside the gene matches: 3. For the CDR3, the DNA is TGTGCCAGCAGCTTAAGGCGGGGGGGCGAGCAGTTCTTC. Amino acid sequence: CASSLRRGGEQFF.

This clonotype showed up many times. The chain carries TRBV6-5 and TRBJ2-7; 8 nucleotides line up with TRBD1. Germline V lookup: CDR1 MNHEY, CDR2 SVGAGI. The CDR3 is 14 amino acids. V lost 2 bases and J lost 3; bases outside the gene matches: 3. The CDR3 loop reads CASSYGDRRYEQYF. In DNA form, the CDR3 reads TGTGCCAGCAGTTACGGGGACAGGCGCTACGAGCAGTACTTC.

This clonotype has ten or more counts. V and J are TRBV29-1 and TRBJ2-1; 7 nucleotides align to TRBD1. The germline gives CDR1 SQVTM, CDR2 ANQGSEA. There are 12 residues in the CDR3. V lost 2 bases and J lost 6; bases outside the gene matches: 1. The CDR3 spells CSVEQGVNEQFF. CDR3 coding DNA: TGCAGCGTTGAACAGGGGGTCAATGAGCAGTTCTTC.